Shown below are 29 T cell receptor beta chains from a single sample sequenced in a study of immune heterogeneity within non-small cell lung tumors. A multiplex PCR containing 32 V primers and 13 J primers was used to amplify TCR beta CDR3. TCRdb reanalysed the multiplex PCR reads using MiXCR and keeps one entry per CDR3 protein. The repertoire holds approximately 21,000 distinct CDR3 sequences, with 25% to 30% as singletons. Template was bulk tumor genomic DNA, around 600 ng per sample. Surgery yielded several widely spaced biopsies per primary tumor. Untreated, newly diagnosed non-small cell lung cancer patients underwent curative surgery. The specimen sequenced was lung tumor tissue. Receptor source: a man aged 35 to 55 with non-small cell lung cancer.

This clonotype has a count of ten or more. V gene TRBV19 combines with J gene TRBJ2-1; 7 bases fit TRBD2. This CDR3 region has 14 residues. CDR1 and CDR2 from the germline V gene are LNHDA and SQIVND (reference sequence). J gave up 10 bases and V 1 base, and 7 bases lay outside the gene matches. The CDR3 nucleotides are TGTGCCAGTAGTATAGTAATCGCCGGGAGGGAGCAGTTCTTC. This sequence encodes CASSIVIAGREQFF.

By frequency in the sample, this clonotype is medium-sized. The V gene is TRBV5-1, the J gene TRBJ1-2; no firm D call. CDR1 is SGHRS and CDR2 is YFSETQ in the germline V gene. Trimming pared 0 bases from V and 1 base from J, leaving 13 bases between. The CDR3 is 16 residues long. The CDR3 protein is CASSLAGRNDNYGYTF. Written as DNA, the CDR3 is TGCGCCAGCAGCTTGGCCGGAAGGAACGATAACTATGGCTACACCTTC.

This clonotype is medium-sized (0.01 to 0.1%) within its sample. The chain couples TRBV4-1 to TRBJ2-7; D perhaps matches TRBD2 (6 bases). CDR3 length equals 15 residues. V was trimmed by 1 base and J by 2 bases, leaving 12 bases between them. Germline CDR1 reads MGHRA; CDR2 reads YSYEKL. CDR3 sequence: CASSQVAGLTYEQYF. The CDR3 bases are TGCGCCAGCAGCCAAGTTGCGGGGTTAACCTACGAGCAGTACTTC.

As to this clonotype: A much larger clone lies a single base off, so this may be a read error. The V call is TRBV2, the J call TRBJ1-5; perhaps TRBD1 as D (5 bases). Germline CDR1 and CDR2: SNHLY and FYNNEI. The V gene lost 2 bases and the J gene lost 6 bases, with 14 bases spanning the gap. The length of the CDR3 is 15 residues. The CDR3 coding sequence is TGTGCCAGCAGTGAACCGCAGGCCGGGACTCAGCCCCAGCATTTT. Translating it yields CASSEPQAGTQPQHF.

This clonotype was counted many times. The gene calls are TRBV24-1 and TRBJ2-3; D is tentatively TRBD1 or TRBD2 (5 bases each). The V end lost 6 bases, the J end lost 1 base, and 10 bases lay between the germline ends. The CDR3 length is 14 residues. The V gene's germline CDR1 is KGHDR and CDR2 SFDVKD. This CDR3 is CATSKRGGTDTQYF. The DNA of the CDR3 is TGTGCCACCAGTAAGAGGGGCGGCACAGATACGCAGTATTTT.

Remarks on this clonotype: A read error may explain this, as a much larger clone is one base away. V is TRBV5-1 and J is TRBJ2-7; 7 nucleotides match TRBD2. CDR1 and CDR2 (germline): SGHRS, YFSETQ. This CDR3 is built from 15 residues. The CDR3 loop reads CSSSPGGGGSYEQYF. The CDR3, as DNA: TGCTCCAGCAGCCCGGGCGGGGGAGGATCCTACGAGCAGTACTTC. The variable domain in full, with the rest retrieved from reference TRBV5-1 and TRBJ2-7, is KAGVTQTPRYLIKTRGQQVTLSCSPISGHRSVSWYQQTPGQGLQFLFEYFSETQRNKGNFPGRFSGRQFSNSRSEMNVSTLELGDSALYLCSSSPGGGGSYEQYFGPGTRLTVT.

The chain has TRBV7-9 and TRBJ2-7; D is possibly TRBD2 (5 bases). This CDR3 contains 12 residues. V lost 0 bases to trimming and J lost 7 bases, with 7 bases between them. The germline V gene encodes CDR1 SEHNR and CDR2 FQNEAQ (reference sequence). CDR3 sequence: CASSLASGEQYF. The CDR3 DNA follows: TGTGCCAGCAGCTTAGCATCGGGGGAGCAGTACTTC.

About this clonotype itself: A much larger clonotype is one base distant, so this may be a read error. The J gene is TRBJ2-1, the V gene TRBV19; 9 positions match TRBD2. J lost 9 bases, V lost 5 bases, and 11 bases had no gene match. In germline, CDR1 is LNHDA, CDR2 SQIVND (reference sequence). The CDR3 runs 15 residues. DNA of the CDR3: TGTGCCAGTAGTGTACTAAGCGGGAGGATGGGTGAGCAGTTCTTC. It is translated as CASSVLSGRMGEQFF.

V gene TRBV10-3 combines with J gene TRBJ2-3; 10 bases map to TRBD1. The CDR3 is 14 amino acids. In germline, CDR1 is ENHRY, CDR2 SYGVKD. The V gene end was trimmed by 6 bases and the J gene end by 8 bases; junction bases not matched to a gene: 8. The CDR3 is CAISPGTGVVTQYF. DNA for the CDR3: TGTGCCATCAGCCCCGGGACAGGGGTAGTTACGCAGTATTTT.

This clonotype was detected many times. This rearrangement joins TRBV19 to TRBJ2-7; possibly TRBD2 for D (5 bases). From germline, CDR1 is LNHDA and CDR2 SQIVND (reference sequence). V lost 6 bases and J lost 2, with 5 bases in between. This CDR3 contains 11 residues. CDR3 nucleotide sequence: TGTGCCAGTAGCGGGACCTACGAGCAGTACTTC. It codes for CASSGTYEQYF.

Comment on this clonotype: This clone may be a read error of a much larger clone one base away. The genes are TRBV7-8 and TRBJ1-1; D is unclear. Germline V gene sequence: CDR1 SGHVS, CDR2 FQNEAQ. The CDR3 loop spans 13 amino acids. The V gene lost 4 bases and the J gene lost 3 bases, with 9 bases spanning the gap. As DNA, the CDR3 is TGTGCCAGCAGCTCATATTCAGACACTGAAGCTTTCTTT. Amino acid sequence: CASSSYSDTEAFF. The full variable domain, its missing parts supplied by reference TRBV7-8 and TRBJ1-1, is GAGVSQSPRYKVAKRGQDVALRCDPISGHVSLFWYQQALGQGPEFLTYFQNEAQLDKSGLPSDRFFAERPEGSVSTLKIQRTQQEDSAVYLCASSSYSDTEAFFGQGTRLTVV.

In its sample, this clonotype was seen many times. As DNA, the CDR3 is TGTGCCAGCAGCCGAGCCAGGGGGGCGGGCTCCTACGAGCAGTACTTC. This encodes CASSRARGAGSYEQYF. V is TRBV7-2 and J is TRBJ2-7; D is perhaps TRBD1 (7 bases). Germline V gives CDR1 SGHTA, CDR2 FQGNSA. Trimming took 5 bases from V and 0 from J, leaving 17 bases between them. CDR3 length equals 16 residues. The whole variable domain, filled in from reference TRBV7-2 and TRBJ2-7, reads GAGVSQSPSNKVTEKGKDVELRCDPISGHTALYWYRQSLGQGLEFLIYFQGNSAPDKSGLPSDRFSAERTGGSVSTLTIQRTQQEDSAVYLCASSRARGAGSYEQYFGPGTRLTVT.

This clonotype has ten or more counts. The chain carries TRBV7-2 and TRBJ2-7, with TRBD1 matching 8 bases. Germline V CDR1 and CDR2: SGHTA, FQGNSA. The length of the CDR3 is 14 residues. The V and J ends lost 5 bases and 7 bases, in that order; junction bases with no gene match: 10. CDR3 nucleotide sequence: TGTGCCAGCAGCCTTGACAGGGGTCACGGGGAGCAGTACTTC. Protein product: CASSLDRGHGEQYF.

The CDR3 sequence is CASSLCRTGLVTYEQYF. The CDR3 DNA reads as TGCGCCAGCAGCTTGTGTCGGACAGGGCTAGTTACCTACGAGCAGTACTTC. The V gene is TRBV5-1, the J gene TRBJ2-7; 8 nucleotides align to TRBD1. CDR1 is SGHRS and CDR2 is YFSETQ in the germline V gene. V dropped 1 base and J dropped 2; count of bases not matched to a gene: 11. There are 17 residues in the CDR3.

The chain combines TRBV20-1 with TRBJ2-5; unclear D gene. This CDR3 comprises 11 residues. The germline CDR1 and CDR2 sequences are DFQATT and SNEGSKA (reference sequence). V lost 2 bases, J lost 4 bases, and 5 bases lay in between. CDR3 residues: CSARLGETQYF. The CDR3, as DNA: TGCAGTGCTAGACTAGGAGAGACCCAGTACTTC.

Remarks on this clonotype: A much larger clone differs by one base, so this may be a read error. The V gene is TRBV6-2 or TRBV6-3, the J gene TRBJ2-1; D is unclear. CDR1 is MNHEY, CDR2 SVGEGT, per germline. This CDR3 has 11 residues. In nucleotides, the CDR3 is TGTGTCAGCAGTGGCCCTAGAGAGCAGTTCTTC. The encoded protein is CVSSGPREQFF.

The chain joins TRBV7-8 to TRBJ2-5, with D possibly TRBD2 on 6 matching bases. This CDR3 region has 14 residues. The germline V gene encodes CDR1 SGHVS and CDR2 FQNEAQ. V lost 5 bases to trimming and J lost 3 bases, with 13 bases between them. This CDR3 reads CASSLGTFEETQYF. Written as DNA, the CDR3 is TGTGCCAGCAGCCTCGGGACTTTCGAAGAGACCCAGTACTTC.

Many counts were recorded for this clonotype. V and J are TRBV5-1 and TRBJ2-2; D unclear. In germline, CDR1 is SGHRS, CDR2 YFSETQ. Trimming took off 0 bases at V and 6 bases at J, with 9 bases between the two ends. The CDR3 spans 14 residues. The CDR3 DNA reads TGCGCCAGCAGCTTGGAAGGGTGGTCCGGGGAGCTGTTTTTT. This gives the protein CASSLEGWSGELFF.

Ten or more counts support this clonotype. The chain uses TRBV6-1 and TRBJ1-1; a weak D match, TRBD1 (6 bases). Trimming stripped 6 bases from V and 5 bases from J, with 13 bases between. Germline V gene data show CDR1 as MNHNS and CDR2 as SASEGT. This CDR3 is 13 amino acids long. The CDR3 sequence: CASRSTGRTEAFF. In DNA, the CDR3 is TGTGCCAGCAGGTCTACAGGGAGGACTGAAGCTTTCTTT.

The V gene is TRBV6-1, the J gene TRBJ1-1; tentatively, D is TRBD1 (5 bases). The CDR3 is 14 residues long. Germline CDR1 and CDR2: MNHNS and SASEGT. The V gene lost 7 bases and the J gene lost 6 bases, with 18 bases spanning the gap. CDR3 amino acids: CASTYVGGGSEAFF. The DNA for the CDR3 is TGTGCCAGCACTTACGTGGGGGGTGGCTCTGAAGCTTTCTTT.

A few counts support this clonotype. A read error may account for a junction end that differs from germline. This chain uses TRBV29-1 with TRBJ1-1, with D hard to call. This CDR3 comprises 13 residues. Germline loops: CDR1 SQVTM, CDR2 ANQGSEA. Written as DNA, the CDR3 is TGCAGCGTCGAAGACACCCTGAACACTGAAGCTTTCTTT. Encoded protein: CSVEDTLNTEAFF.

This clonotype was seen only a few times. This chain links TRBV20-1 with TRBJ2-2; 7 bases fit TRBD1. Germline values: CDR1 DFQATT, CDR2 SNEGSKA (reference sequence). The CDR3 runs 15 residues. V shed 1 base and J 8 bases; nucleotides not matched to a gene: 10. The CDR3 is CSARGEGGGSGELFF. CDR3 nucleotide sequence: TGCAGTGCTAGAGGCGAAGGGGGCGGGTCGGGGGAGCTGTTTTTT.

This clonotype occurred a few times. J is TRBJ2-3 and V is TRBV30; 7 bases are a match to TRBD1. The CDR3 has 16 residues. Trimming at V came to 1 base and at J to 1 base, leaving 8 bases not matched to a gene. Germline V gene data show CDR1 as GTSNPN and CDR2 as SVGIG (reference sequence). This CDR3 reads CAWSAQRTGGTDTQYF. In nucleotides, the CDR3 is TGTGCCTGGAGTGCCCAGAGGACAGGAGGCACAGATACGCAGTATTTT.

This clonotype was counted ten times or more. CDR3 in DNA: TGTGCCAGCACCTTGGAGTCGGATTTACTGGAGACCCAGTACTTC. This sequence encodes CASTLESDLLETQYF. The V call is TRBV28, the J call TRBJ2-5; no reliable D call. Per germline, CDR1 MDHEN and CDR2 SYDVKM. The CDR3 extends over 15 amino acids. V dropped 7 bases and J dropped 5 bases, with 20 bases sitting between them.

The J gene is TRBJ2-1, the V gene TRBV20-1, with 8 bases lining up with TRBD2. The V segment lost 3 bases and the J segment 9 bases; nucleotides outside the gene matches: 10. CDR1 is DFQATT, CDR2 SNEGSKA, per germline (reference sequence). The CDR3 covers 14 residues. The CDR3, as DNA: TGCAGTGCTAGGATACCGGGACTAGGGAGTGAGCAGTTCTTC. This sequence encodes CSARIPGLGSEQFF.

On this clonotype itself: This sequence may be a read error, since a much larger clone differs from it by one base. V is TRBV28 and J is TRBJ2-7, with D perhaps TRBD1 or TRBD2 (5 bases each). The germline V gene encodes CDR1 MDHEN and CDR2 SYDVKM. The CDR3 spans 15 residues. Trimming removed 6 bases from V and 4 bases from J, with 19 bases in between. DNA of the CDR3: TGTGCCAGCAGACTCCCGGGACGGAAAACTTACGAGCAGTACTTC. It codes for CASRLPGRKTYEQYF.

This CDR3 is CSARKGTGGVGYTF. CDR3 DNA: TGCAGTGCCCGTAAGGGAACAGGGGGCGTGGGCTACACCTTC. V gene TRBV20-1 combines with J gene TRBJ1-2; TRBD1 matches at 9 bases. The CDR3 sequence is 14 residues long. The germline V gene has CDR1 DFQATT and CDR2 SNEGSKA (reference sequence). Trimming cost V 6 bases and J 8 bases; bases outside gene matches: 13.

By sample share, this clonotype is medium-sized. The chain combines TRBV10-3 with TRBJ2-7; D is unclear. Trimming removed 8 bases at V and 3 bases at J, with 5 bases between. Germline V CDR1 and CDR2: ENHRY, SYGVKD. The CDR3 spans 10 residues. This CDR3 is CAIGDYEQYF. CDR3 in DNA: TGTGCCATCGGAGACTACGAGCAGTACTTC.

This clonotype has at least ten counts. CDR3 nucleotides: TGTGCCAGCAGTCCGCGGAAGGGGGCGTCACACTCAGATACGCAGTATTTT. Its protein is CASSPRKGASHSDTQYF. The genes are TRBV28 and TRBJ2-3, with 7 bases lining up with TRBD1. This CDR3 spans 17 amino acids. CDR1 is MDHEN and CDR2 is SYDVKM in the germline V gene. V lost 5 bases, J lost 4 bases, and 15 bases stayed unmatched.